Listed here are 23 T cell receptor beta chains from one sample, sequenced in a study of blood T cell repertoires in COVID-19. Profiled with immunoSEQ multiplex PCR; TCRdb holds only in-frame clones, not every one. The table includes 56,000 or so clones, 80% to 95% detected once. Input material: peripheral blood. The receptors derive from a man aged 50 to 60 with active COVID-19.

This clone was seen more than once but under ten times. The chain links TRBV4-3 to TRBJ2-7; 8 bases map to TRBD1. The CDR3 spans 17 residues. V lost 0 bases to trimming and J lost 2 bases; unmatched junction nucleotides: 9. Looked up from germline, CDR1 is LGHNA and CDR2 is YSLEER. Written as DNA, the CDR3 is TGCGCCAGCAGCCAAGATTTTGGAAGGACAGGGACCTACGAGCAGTACTTC. The encoded protein is CASSQDFGRTGTYEQYF.

The chain has TRBV30 and TRBJ1-3; D is undetermined. Trimming removed 1 base at V and 3 bases at J, with 10 bases between. Germline V gene sequence: CDR1 GTSNPN, CDR2 SVGIG (reference sequence). The CDR3 totals 14 residues. The CDR3 here is CAWSEAGSGNTIYF. For the CDR3, the DNA is TGTGCCTGGAGTGAAGCGGGAAGTGGAAACACCATATATTTT.

V and J are TRBV3-1 (or the pseudogene TRBV3-2) and TRBJ2-3; TRBD1 might be the D (5 bases). Germline lookup yields CDR1 LGHDT and CDR2 YNNKEL (reference sequence). The CDR3 is 17 amino acids. V dropped 4 bases and J dropped 3 bases, with 20 bases sitting between them. CDR3 loop: CASSRRGLNLLTDTQYF. The CDR3 nucleotides read TGTGCCAGCAGCCGTAGGGGTTTGAATTTATTGACAGATACGCAGTATTTT.

The chain links TRBV28 to TRBJ1-2, with D tentatively TRBD1 (5 bases). Germline V gene lookup returns CDR1 MDHEN and CDR2 SYDVKM. This CDR3 has 14 residues. Deletions cut 6 bases from V and 3 bases from J, with 14 bases between. CDR3 protein: CASRQALNYYGYTF. CDR3 DNA: TGTGCCAGCAGACAGGCCCTTAACTACTATGGCTACACCTTC.

The rearrangement uses TRBV2 and TRBJ2-2; TRBD1 agrees at 8 bases. CDR1 and CDR2 from the germline V gene are SNHLY and FYNNEI. The CDR3 has 14 residues. J gave up 6 bases and V 3 bases, and 3 bases lay outside the gene matches. CDR3 protein: CASSELQGAGELFF. As DNA, the CDR3 is TGTGCCAGCAGTGAGTTACAGGGGGCCGGGGAGCTGTTTTTT.

The chain is built from TRBV5-4 and TRBJ2-1, with a possible D match to TRBD2 (6 bases). The CDR3 contains 15 residues. The V and J ends lost 0 bases and 1 base respectively, with 8 bases between them. Germline CDR1 SGHNT, CDR2 YYREEE (reference sequence). CDR3 bases: TGTGCCAGCAGCTTGGATAGCGGATCCTACAATGAGCAGTTCTTC. It encodes CASSLDSGSYNEQFF.

This rearrangement joins TRBV2 to TRBJ1-5; 9 bases match TRBD1. The CDR3 spans 13 residues. V lost 5 bases to trimming and J lost 6 bases; unmatched junction nucleotides: 2. In germline, CDR1 is SNHLY, CDR2 FYNNEI. For the CDR3, the DNA is TGTGCCAGCAGTTTGGACAGGGGTCAGCCCCAGCATTTT. Its protein is CASSLDRGQPQHF.

The chain is built from TRBV6-5 and TRBJ2-5, with D unresolved. The CDR3 runs 13 residues. V was clipped by 0 bases and J by 2 bases, with 4 bases between them. The germline gives CDR1 MNHEY, CDR2 SVGAGI. CDR3 sequence: CASSYSLQETQYF. The CDR3 bases are TGTGCCAGCAGTTACTCGTTACAAGAGACCCAGTACTTC.

This sequence joins TRBV6-1 and TRBJ1-1; 7 nucleotides agree with TRBD1. J was trimmed by 4 bases and V by 2 bases; bases with no gene match: 10. The germline V gene has CDR1 MNHNS and CDR2 SASEGT. This CDR3 comprises 16 residues. CDR3 in DNA: TGTGCCAGCAGTGAAACCAAGGGGGCGGGTGGCACTGAAGCTTTCTTT. The encoded protein is CASSETKGAGGTEAFF.

V usage is TRBV3-1 (or the pseudogene TRBV3-2) and J usage is TRBJ2-3, with D possibly matching TRBD1 (5 bases). Between the trimmed V and J ends, which lost 5 bases and 5 bases, there was a span of 14 bases. Germline CDR1 and CDR2: LGHDT and YNNKEL (reference sequence). This CDR3 region has 14 residues. The CDR3: CASSYSGLGDTQYF. Here the CDR3 DNA reads TGTGCCAGCAGCTATTCAGGGTTGGGAGATACGCAGTATTTT.

This sequence joins TRBV15 and TRBJ1-2; TRBD1 matches at 8 bases. The CDR3 totals 16 residues. The germline V gene encodes CDR1 LNHNV and CDR2 YYDKDF (reference sequence). The ends lost 5 bases at V and 8 bases at J; junction bases unmatched: 16. The CDR3 region has the DNA TGTGCCACCAGCCCTCGGACGCAGGGGGCCGGTGGAGGCTACACCTTC. This translates into CATSPRTQGAGGGYTF. The variable domain in full, with the rest retrieved from reference TRBV15 and TRBJ1-2, is DAMVIQNPRYQVTQFGKPVTLSCSQTLNHNVMYWYQQKSSQAPKLLFHYYDKDFNNEADTPDNFQSRRPNTSFCFLDIRSPGLGDTAMYLCATSPRTQGAGGGYTFGSGTRLTVV.

The rearrangement joins TRBV4-2 to TRBJ2-4; perhaps TRBD1 as D (5 bases). The CDR3 extends over 20 amino acids. In germline, CDR1 is LGHNA, CDR2 YNFKEQ. V was pared by 0 bases and J by 3 bases, with 24 bases between. The CDR3 nucleotides read TGTGCCAGCAGCCAAGATTGGGCAGGGCCTCTAGAGGACGTCAAAAACATTCAGTACTTC. It translates to CASSQDWAGPLEDVKNIQYF.

This clone is medium-sized by share. The gene calls are TRBV19 and TRBJ2-7; 8 bases line up with TRBD1. V gave up 7 bases and J gave up 1 base; unmatched junction bases: 6. Germline CDR1 reads LNHDA; CDR2 reads SQIVND (reference sequence). This CDR3 spans 14 amino acids. CDR3 DNA: TGTGCCAGTAACCGACAGGGGAGTTCCTACGAGCAGTACTTC. It codes for CASNRQGSSYEQYF.

This rearrangement joins TRBV11-2 to TRBJ2-2; TRBD2 matches at 7 bases. The CDR3 consists of 17 residues. J was trimmed by 1 base and V by 2 bases; bases with no gene match: 7. CDR1 is SGHAT and CDR2 is FQNNGV in the germline V gene. The CDR3 is CASSLLPGGQNTGELFF. CDR3 coding DNA: TGTGCCAGCAGCTTATTACCGGGAGGACAGAACACCGGGGAGCTGTTTTTT.

The CDR3 here is CASGTGASNTEAFF. Here the CDR3 DNA reads TGCGCCAGCGGGACAGGGGCTTCGAACACTGAAGCTTTCTTT. The V gene is TRBV5-1, the J gene TRBJ1-1, with 10 nucleotides matching TRBD1. Unmatched junction bases numbered 4, after V lost 7 bases and J lost 1 base. This CDR3 spans 14 amino acids. Germline values: CDR1 SGHRS, CDR2 YFSETQ.

This chain joins TRBV5-1 and TRBJ2-7; tentatively, D is TRBD2 (5 bases). The V and J ends lost 3 bases and 12 bases respectively, with 19 bases between them. The germline CDR1 and CDR2 sequences are SGHRS and YFSETQ. CDR3 size: 13 residues. CDR3 in amino acids: CASSYEHLLVPYF. CDR3 DNA sequence: TGCGCCAGCAGCTATGAGCACCTACTAGTCCCGTACTTC.

The gene calls are TRBV5-4 and TRBJ2-6; the match to TRBD2 covers 7 bases. Germline V gives CDR1 SGHNT, CDR2 YYREEE (reference sequence). V lost 4 bases, J lost 1 base, and 2 bases stayed unmatched. This CDR3 spans 15 amino acids. The CDR3 reads CASSPGGSGANVLTF. CDR3 sequence (DNA): TGTGCCAGCAGCCCGGGGGGTTCTGGGGCCAACGTCCTGACTTTC. Full variable domain (remainder filled in from reference TRBV5-4 and TRBJ2-6): ETGVTQSPTHLIKTRGQQVTLRCSSQSGHNTVSWYQQALGQGPQFIFQYYREEENGRGNFPPRFSGLQFPNYSSELNVNALELDDSALYLCASSPGGSGANVLTFGAGSRLTVL.

The chain links TRBV2 to TRBJ2-7, with TRBD1 matching 7 bases. This CDR3 spans 15 amino acids. Trimming at V came to 7 bases and at J to 0 bases, leaving 9 bases not matched to a gene. Looked up from germline, CDR1 is SNHLY and CDR2 is FYNNEI. CDR3 in DNA: TGTGCCAGCATCCGACCGACAGGGATCTCCTACGAGCAGTACTTC. This sequence encodes CASIRPTGISYEQYF. The complete variable domain, with remaining parts taken from reference TRBV2 and TRBJ2-7, reads EPEVTQTPSHQVTQMGQEVILRCVPISNHLYFYWYRQILGQKVEFLVSFYNNEISEKSEIFDDQFSVERPDGSNFTLKIRSTKLEDSAMYFCASIRPTGISYEQYFGPGTRLTVT.

This clone came up once. The rearrangement links TRBV2 to TRBJ1-6; possibly TRBD1 for D (5 bases). CDR1 is SNHLY, CDR2 FYNNEI, per germline. The V and J ends lost 6 bases and 10 bases respectively, with 16 bases between them. CDR3 size: 14 residues. CDR3 region: CASRPQGYGSPLHF. The DNA for the CDR3 is TGTGCCAGCAGGCCTCAGGGTTACGGGTCACCCCTCCACTTT.

The chain carries TRBV30 and TRBJ1-6; TRBD1 agrees at 7 bases. Per the germline V gene, CDR1 is GTSNPN and CDR2 is SVGIG (reference sequence). The CDR3 has 13 residues. V was clipped by 3 bases and J by 9 bases; unmatched bases: 5. CDR3 amino acids: CAWSGQETSPLHF. The CDR3 DNA reads as TGTGCCTGGAGCGGACAGGAGACTTCACCCCTCCACTTT.

This clone was observed once. This chain joins TRBV27 and TRBJ2-7; 10 nucleotides line up with TRBD1. The germline V gene has CDR1 MNHEY and CDR2 SMNVEV (reference sequence). Unmatched junction bases numbered 8, after V lost 5 bases and J lost 4 bases. The CDR3 has 15 amino acids. The CDR3 is CASSIGQGGVYEQYF. For the CDR3, the DNA is TGTGCCAGCAGTATCGGACAGGGGGGGGTATACGAGCAGTACTTC.

This sequence joins TRBV11-3 and TRBJ1-6; D may be TRBD1 (5 bases). V shed 4 bases and J shed 11 bases, with 12 bases lying between them. The CDR3 is 13 amino acids. CDR1 is SGHNT, CDR2 YENEEA, per germline. The CDR3 DNA reads as TGTGCCAGCAGCTCTACAGGCCTCGCACCCCTCCACTTT. It is translated as CASSSTGLAPLHF.

The chain uses TRBV28 and TRBJ1-4; D is possibly TRBD1 (5 bases). Trimming stripped 3 bases from V and 7 bases from J, with 12 bases between. This CDR3 region has 14 residues. The germline V gene encodes CDR1 MDHEN and CDR2 SYDVKM. The CDR3 sequence is CASSFRGTIEKLFF. The DNA of the CDR3 is TGTGCCAGCAGTTTTCGGGGGACCATTGAAAAACTGTTTTTT.